This T cell receptor beta chain was observed in a study of OX40 agonist ivuxolimab in advanced cancers. Study-level background: The costimulatory receptor OX40 (CD134) was targeted by ivuxolimab, a fully human IgG2 agonistic monoclonal antibody. Partial responses were achieved by three dose-escalation patients, of whom one had hepatocellular carcinoma and two had cutaneous melanoma. Of the roughly 52 dose-escalation patients, hepatocellular carcinoma was present in about 20, melanoma in roughly 15, renal cell carcinoma in 9 and head and neck cancer in 9. The paper reports the monotherapy dose-escalation portion (N = 52 patients) of the phase I ivuxolimab trial. The purpose of peripheral TCRbeta sequencing was to test whether ivuxolimab changed TCR sequence diversity and led to clonal T-cell expansion. The dose-escalation cohort was around 83% male with a mean age of about 60 years, ranging from roughly 20 to 80. Intravenous ivuxolimab was administered to patients every 2 weeks at six dose levels: 0.01, 0.1, 0.3, 1.5, 3 and 10 mg/kg. Patients were allowed to have had prior anti-PD-1, anti-PD-L1 or anti-CTLA-4 therapy, and approximately 43% of the dose-escalation patients had previously received checkpoint inhibitors. Overall study results and their limits: The antigen specificity of the peripheral T cells that underwent clonal expansion was not determined. Partial responders in the 0.1-3.0 mg/kg groups had among the lowest normalized peripheral clonal expansion, especially among CD8+ T cells. Low levels of normalized T-cell clonal expansion were also shown by some nonresponding patients. After ivuxolimab, more expanded clones were found on average in CD8+ T cells than in CD4+ T cells. Clonal expansion of both CD4+ and CD8+ blood T cells was observed from baseline to week 6 at doses 0.1 to 3.0 mg/kg.

The sample holds a few counts of this clone. The specificity of this receptor is unknown. No much larger clone is present one base from it, and per-base qualities are unavailable. The trial excluded patients who had a history of autoimmune disease or were on systemic immunosuppression. Peripheral blood for TCR sequencing was collected from all dose cohorts at baseline, on cycle 4 day 1, and on cycle 7 day 1. The samples were taken from a phase I, first-in-human, multicenter, open-label dose-escalation trial of ivuxolimab. Adults with locally advanced or metastatic melanoma, renal cell, hepatocellular, or head and neck squamous cell carcinoma were enrolled in the trial. Before TCR sequencing, CD4+ T cells and CD8+ T cells from peripheral blood were sorted into separate populations. To sequence the TCRbeta CDR3 region, genomic DNA was isolated from the sorted cells. The immunoSEQ Assay was used to sequence the TCRbeta CDR3 regions. This immuneACCESS table, as held by TCRdb, lists in-frame sequences with V and J called but not all clones. Of the missing ones, under half trace to an unresolved V gene in checked studies; the others have no known cause. For this sample the table gives approximately 58,000 clones, of which 84% were detected only once. The top ten hold approximately 4.5% of the sample.

Via the germline V gene, CDR1 is SGHVS and CDR2 FQNEAQ. Including the terminal cysteine and phenylalanine, the CDR3 comprises 17 residues. The entry retains the CDR3 DNA only, 51 bases that are in frame from base 1. V sheds 3 bases and J sheds 2 bases, leaving 17 bases between their ends. The receptor comes from an adult with an advanced solid tumor such as melanoma, head and neck, liver or kidney cancer. In this chain, TRBV7-8 is recombined with TRBJ2-1, and the D gene may be TRBD2, 6 bases matching. Sample: CD4+ or CD8+ T cells sorted from blood, taken in a trial of the OX40 agonist ivuxolimab. The CDR3 loop reads CASSLIISRTTYNEQFF. The bases are TGTGCCAGCAGCTTGATTATTTCGAGGACTACCTACAATGAGCAGTTCTTC.